The rows below give T cell receptor beta chains drawn from one sample of a study of cytomegalovirus exposure and HLA in healthy donors. Clones were read by immunoSEQ multiplex PCR, and TCRdb kept only the in-frame ones, dropping some. The sample shows around 200,000 clones, around 80% of them seen only once. The sequenced sample was PBMCs. The receptors shown here come from a middle-aged man in good health and CMV-seronegative. The CDR3 runs from the conserved cysteine through the conserved F or W. A D gene is named only where the DNA matches it firmly. Clone size is given for some rows only: seen once, a few or many times, or a class if the clone is expanded.

-,TRBJ2-7,TRBD2,TRBV19,CASSQGREGTYEQYF,TGTGCCAGTAGCCAAGGGAGGGAAGGTACCTACGAGCAGTACTTC
-,TRBJ2-5,TRBD1,TRBV28,CASSPGQGVPETQYF,TGTGCCAGCAGCCCTGGACAGGGTGTACCCGAGACCCAGTACTTC
-,TRBJ1-1,TRBD1,TRBV7-9,CASSPGQDRGTEAFF,TGTGCCAGCAGCCCGGGACAGGATCGGGGCACTGAAGCTTTCTTT
-,TRBJ2-3,TRBD1,TRBV28,CASSSRKQGTDTQYF,TGTGCCAGCAGTTCGAGGAAACAGGGGACAGATACGCAGTATTTT
-,TRBJ2-7,TRBD2,TRBV9,CASSVTSGRADEQYF,TGTGCCAGCAGCGTAACTAGCGGGAGGGCCGACGAGCAGTACTTC
once,TRBJ2-2,TRBD2,TRBV5-4,CASSSGLAGPANTGELFF,TGTGCCAGCAGCTCGGGACTAGCGGGGCCCGCGAACACCGGGGAGCTGTTTTTT
-,TRBJ1-2,TRBD1,TRBV5-4,CASSGRDRGGYGYTF,TGTGCCAGCAGCGGACGAGACAGGGGTGGGTATGGCTACACCTTC
once,TRBJ2-1,TRBD2,TRBV7-3,CASSLSGRREQFF,TGTGCCAGCAGCTTAAGCGGGAGGCGTGAGCAGTTCTTC
-,TRBJ1-2,-,TRBV7-9,CASSLGGGVSNYGYTF,TGTGCCAGCAGCTTAGGCGGGGGGGTTTCTAACTATGGCTACACCTTC
few,TRBJ2-1,TRBD2,TRBV5-1,CASSPGTSGSFYNEQFF,TGCGCCAGCAGCCCAGGGACTAGCGGGAGTTTCTACAATGAGCAGTTCTTC
-,TRBJ1-2,TRBD1,TRBV6-5,CASSRDSGYTF,TGTGCCAGCAGCCGGGACAGTGGCTACACCTTC
-,TRBJ1-5,-,TRBV28,CASSLRTEYQPQHF,TGTGCCAGCAGTCTCCGGACAGAGTATCAGCCCCAGCATTTT
once,TRBJ2-7,TRBD1,TRBV6-5,CASSRRDRGIEQYF,TGTGCCAGCAGTCGCCGGGACAGGGGGATCGAGCAGTACTTC
-,TRBJ2-7,TRBD1,TRBV28,CATQKPGQGAREQYF,TGTGCCACCCAAAAGCCGGGACAGGGGGCACGCGAGCAGTACTTC
-,TRBJ2-1,TRBD2,TRBV28,CASSSPSGAAYNEQFF,TGTGCCAGCAGTTCCCCTAGCGGAGCCGCCTACAATGAGCAGTTCTTC
once,TRBJ2-7,-,TRBV6-1,CASSNRVFEQYF,TGTGCCAGCAGTAACAGGGTATTCGAGCAGTACTTC
-,TRBJ2-7,TRBD1,TRBV9,CASSPMLTGGTIYEQYF,TGTGCCAGCAGCCCCATGTTGACAGGGGGTACTATATACGAGCAGTACTTC
-,TRBJ1-4,-,TRBV29-1,CSVAGRAANEKLFF,TGCAGCGTTGCGGGGAGGGCAGCTAATGAAAAACTGTTTTTT
-,TRBJ1-5,-,TRBV6-5,CASSSARYSNQPQHF,TGTGCCAGCAGTTCCGCGAGATATAGCAATCAGCCCCAGCATTTT
-,TRBJ2-7,-,TRBV10-1,CALHWGQNHSYEQYF,TGCGCCCTCCACTGGGGGCAGAACCACTCCTACGAGCAGTACTTC
-,TRBJ2-1,-,TRBV21-1,CASTKISGSAKHEQFF,TGTGCCAGCACCAAAATTAGCGGGAGCGCTAAGCATGAGCAGTTCTTC
-,TRBJ2-3,TRBD1,TRBV28,CASSRQGWADTQYF,TGTGCCAGCAGTAGACAGGGGTGGGCAGATACGCAGTATTTT
-,TRBJ1-5,-,TRBV6-1,CASSDTGSNGQPQHF,TGTGCCAGCAGCGATACAGGATCTAACGGTCAGCCCCAGCATTTT
-,TRBJ2-7,-,TRBV6-5,CAAMGLLKSEQYF,TGTGCAGCTATGGGACTCTTAAAGAGCGAGCAGTACTTC
few,TRBJ2-7,TRBD1,TRBV11-2,CASSSGTGGKYF,TGTGCCAGCAGCTCTGGGACAGGGGGCAAGTACTTC
-,TRBJ2-7,-,TRBV6-1,CASSERWDTAYEQYF,TGTGCCAGCAGTGAAAGATGGGACACCGCCTACGAGCAGTACTTC
-,TRBJ1-1,TRBD1,TRBV5-5,CASTKGTGANTEAFF,TGTGCCAGCACCAAGGGAACAGGGGCGAACACTGAAGCTTTCTTT
-,TRBJ1-6,-,TRBV9,CASSPLRENSPLHF,TGTGCCAGCAGCCCGTTAAGGGAGAATTCACCCCTCCACTTT
-,TRBJ2-7,TRBD1,TRBV29-1,CSVVPAGGYEQYF,TGCAGCGTTGTACCCGCAGGGGGCTACGAGCAGTACTTC
-,TRBJ2-1,-,TRBV30,CAWSNRRGDEQFF,TGTGCCTGGAGTAACCGGAGGGGCGATGAGCAGTTCTTC
-,TRBJ1-2,-,TRBV6-5,CASSYEGLGGYTF,TGTGCCAGCAGTTATGAGGGACTAGGGGGCTACACCTTC
-,TRBJ2-2,TRBD2,TRBV7-9,CASSLAGGRHTGELFF,TGTGCCAGCAGCTTAGCCGGCGGGAGGCACACCGGGGAGCTGTTTTTT
-,TRBJ2-4,TRBD2,TRBV9,CASSPAGGKNIQYF,TGTGCCAGCAGCCCCGCGGGGGGCAAAAACATTCAGTACTTC
-,TRBJ2-2,TRBD2,TRBV5-4,CASSFSSGRATGELFF,TGTGCCAGCAGCTTTAGTAGCGGGAGGGCCACCGGGGAGCTGTTTTTT
-,TRBJ1-6,-,TRBV6-6,CASSSRNSPLHF,TGTGCCAGCAGTTCTCGTAATTCACCCCTCCACTTT
-,TRBJ1-2,-,TRBV6-1,CASGGGLYGYTF,TGTGCCAGCGGGGGGGGACTCTATGGCTACACCTTC
-,TRBJ1-2,TRBD1,TRBV29-1,CSIWDSGANYGYTF,TGCAGCATCTGGGACAGCGGAGCTAACTATGGCTACACCTTC
once,TRBJ1-1,TRBD1,TRBV6-5,CASSVTGENTEAFF,TGTGCCAGCAGTGTTACAGGGGAGAACACTGAAGCTTTCTTT
-,TRBJ1-3,-,TRBV18,CASSPESKGTIGNTIYF,TGTGCCAGCTCACCAGAAAGCAAGGGGACTATTGGAAACACCATATATTTT
once,TRBJ2-5,-,TRBV7-2,CASSFSFQETQYF,TGTGCCAGCAGCTTTTCATTTCAAGAGACCCAGTACTTC
-,TRBJ2-2,TRBD1,TRBV6-4,CASSDSTGEIGELFF,TGTGCCAGCAGTGACTCGACAGGGGAGATCGGGGAGCTGTTTTTT
-,TRBJ2-3,-,TRBV5-1,CASSRIPGTSSDTQYF,TGCGCCAGCAGCAGAATCCCGGGAACTAGTTCGGATACGCAGTATTTT
-,TRBJ2-3,TRBD2,TRBV9,CASSVVSSGSTDTQYF,TGTGCCAGCAGCGTAGTCTCTAGCGGAAGCACAGATACGCAGTATTTT
-,TRBJ2-1,-,TRBV18,CASSPSQSGGEQFF,TGTGCCAGCTCACCTTCCCAGTCTGGCGGTGAGCAGTTCTTC
-,TRBJ2-6,-,TRBV27,CASSRESGANVLTF,TGTGCCAGCAGTAGGGAGTCTGGGGCCAACGTCCTGACTTTC
-,TRBJ2-7,-,TRBV6-1,CASTNPGLLSYEQYF,TGTGCCAGCACGAATCCGGGTTTACTAAGCTACGAGCAGTACTTC
-,TRBJ1-1,-,TRBV28,CASSLTRGSSFF,TGTGCCAGCAGTTTAACCCGGGGGAGTTCTTTCTTT
-,TRBJ2-7,TRBD2,TRBV28,CASRSTSGYEQYF,TGTGCCAGCAGAAGTACTAGCGGCTACGAGCAGTACTTC
-,TRBJ2-1,-,TRBV19,CASSIWAGSWVNEQFF,TGTGCCAGTAGTATTTGGGCCGGATCATGGGTGAATGAGCAGTTCTTC
-,TRBJ2-3,-,TRBV27,CASSLQASTDTQYF,TGTGCCAGCAGTCTACAGGCTAGCACAGATACGCAGTATTTT
-,TRBJ2-1,TRBD1,TRBV2,CGVLKGTGGYNEQFF,TGTGGAGTCTTGAAAGGGACAGGGGGCTACAATGAGCAGTTCTTC
-,TRBJ2-2,TRBD2,TRBV5-1,CASSGSGSKMTGELFF,TGCGCCAGCAGCGGGAGCGGGAGTAAGATGACCGGGGAGCTGTTTTTT
-,TRBJ1-2,-,TRBV4-1,CASSQDLTRRQDNYGYTF,TGCGCCAGCAGCCAAGATCTTACCCGCCGACAGGATAACTATGGCTACACCTTC
-,TRBJ1-6,TRBD1,TRBV2,CASSGTGWPLHF,TGTGCCAGCAGTGGGACAGGGTGGCCCCTCCACTTT
few,TRBJ1-2,TRBD1,TRBV19,CASRTSGGSNYGYTF,TGTGCCAGTAGAACATCAGGGGGCTCTAACTATGGCTACACCTTC